The T cell receptor (beta chain) described here comes from a study of cytomegalovirus exposure and HLA in healthy donors. Overall study: An analysis done earlier identified 117 million unique TCR beta sequences from about 179 million T cells. Study results and limitations: Accounts indicate the classifier identified cytomegalovirus status with strong specificity and sensitivity. In a later analysis, TCR beta V- and J-gene trimming showed a link to a missense DCLRE1C variant.

Germline V gives CDR1 MNHEY, CDR2 SMNVEV (reference sequence). The ends lost 4 bases at V and 4 bases at J; junction bases unmatched: 5. This CDR3 comprises 14 residues. This PCR relied on a set of 60 Vbeta primers and 13 Jbeta primers. The authors' processing: Roughly 11 million shared chains were among the roughly 80 million unique TCR beta chains that a later analysis counted. Some clones are missing from TCRdb's copy, which holds only in-frame ones; the method was immunoSEQ multiplex PCR. V and J calls and clone size are as listed in that table; D and trimming were resolved from the DNA. The sample carries about 140,000 clones, 80% recorded once. Details on this clone: Its target is not known.

The receptor was derived from a man aged 30 to 45 in good health. This rearrangement joins TRBV27 to TRBJ2-7, with 9 bases that match TRBD1. The sequenced sample consisted of PBMCs. The CDR3 sequence: CASSSQGAVYEQYF. The CDR3 coding sequence is TGTGCCAGCAGTTCACAGGGGGCGGTTTACGAGCAGTACTTC.